This TCR beta chain emerged from a study of cytomegalovirus exposure and HLA in healthy donors. As concerns this clone: Its specificity is not known.

Whole-study results and caveats: Fewer N-insertions than the roughly 630-donor mean were reportedly shown by an Asian-associated ancestry cluster in a later analysis. Follow-up analysis seemed to connect common viral pathogens with several of the most significant clusters identified. A few chains linked to CMV were shown in vitro to be specific for CMV antigens. Cytomegalovirus association was assigned to 170 or so TCR beta chains.

Amplification used 60 Vbeta primers and 13 Jbeta primers. Libraries were prepared by immunoSEQ multiplex PCR; TCRdb keeps only in-frame clonotypes and omits some of them. Of tens of thousands of clones listed, approximately 80% were seen once; the top ten hold 1.5% to 2%. The receptor comes from a woman aged 25 to 39 in good health and CMV-seronegative. Sequenced: PBMCs.

The CDR3 DNA follows: TGTGCCAGCAGCGCTAGACCGGGACTTTGGAACACCGGGGAGCTGTTTTTT. Translated, it gives CASSARPGLWNTGELFF. This chain uses TRBV5-6 with TRBJ2-2; D possibly corresponds to TRBD2 (6 bases). From germline, CDR1 is SGHDT and CDR2 YYEEEE. The CDR3 runs to 17 residues. Deletions cut 4 bases from V and 1 base from J, with 17 bases between.